The clone carrying this T cell receptor (beta chain) appeared a few times. The data derive from a study of response to subunit inactivated influenza vaccine. V shed 3 bases and J shed 2 bases, with 11 bases lying between them. Germline V lookup: CDR1 MNHEY, CDR2 SMNVEV (reference sequence). The CDR3 totals 15 residues. TCRdb called the RT-PCR reads again in MiXCR, with one record for every CDR3 protein. Of roughly 650,000 distinct CDR3 sequences listed, 14% are singletons. The genes are TRBV27 and TRBJ2-1; D is undetermined. Sequenced material: PBMCs from blood, taken 14 to 15 days before vaccination. The TCR originated in a man aged 50-59 years who received an inactivated influenza vaccine. The DNA for the CDR3 is TGTGCCAGCAGTTTGGCCGACTGGGCCTACAATGAGCAGTTCTTC. Its protein is CASSLADWAYNEQFF.